Listed below are T cell receptor beta chains from one sample, sequenced in a study of blood T cells in healthy people across ages. TCRdb re-called the 5' RACE reads through MiXCR, storing one row per CDR3 protein. Of some 1,500,000 distinct CDR3 sequences detected, roughly 43% appear once; the ten largest clones hold just over 4%. Sample: blood. These receptor sequences come from a woman aged 18-29 years in good health. CDR3s include the opening cysteine and the closing phenylalanine or tryptophan. D genes are given only for firm matches. Not every row has a clone size; where given, it reads once, few, many or a size class.

TRBJ2-1 | few | TRBV7-9 | 17 | TRBD2 | TGTGCCAGCAGCTCCCCCCTAACGGGAGGGTTACGGGATGAGCAGTTCTTC | CASSSPLTGGLRDEQFF
TRBJ1-2 | NA | TRBV7-9 | 13 | NA | TGTACCAGCAGCCCAACAGGGAACTATGGCTACACCTTC | CTSSPTGNYGYTF
TRBJ1-4 | NA | TRBV10-3 | 13 | NA | TGTGCCATCCAGTCGACCGATAATGAAAAACTGTTTTTT | CAIQSTDNEKLFF
TRBJ2-7 | few | TRBV4-1 | 15 | NA | TGCGCCAGCAGCCAAGCACCGGGACAAGCCTACGAGCAGTACTTC | CASSQAPGQAYEQYF
TRBJ2-1 | few | TRBV10-3 | 17 | TRBD2 | TGTGCCATCAGTGAGTCGGATGGGACTAGTGGGAACAATGAGCAGTTCTTC | CAISESDGTSGNNEQFF
TRBJ2-1 | NA | TRBV5-1 | 15 | TRBD1 | TGCGCCAGCAGCCTACCCGGGACAGGGGGGCATGAGCAGTTCTTC | CASSLPGTGGHEQFF
TRBJ2-7 | NA | TRBV6-5 | 15 | NA | TGTGTCAGCAGTTACTTCCTGGACAGCTCCTACGAGCAGTACTTC | CVSSYFLDSSYEQYF
TRBJ2-5 | NA | TRBV29-1 | 12 | NA | TGCAGCGCCCGTGACCCTGGAGGGACCCAGTACTTC | CSARDPGGTQYF
TRBJ2-1 | few | TRBV7-2 | 16 | NA | TGTGCCAGCAGCCGATTTGTCGAAATCTCCTACAATGAGCAGTTCTTC | CASSRFVEISYNEQFF
TRBJ1-2 | few | TRBV18 | 16 | TRBD1 | TGTGCCAGCTCACCTAACACCGGGACAGGCATGTATGGCTACACCTTC | CASSPNTGTGMYGYTF
TRBJ1-5 | NA | TRBV12-3/TRBV12-4 | 13 | NA | TGTGCCAGCAGTGTATGGGGTAGACAGCCCCAGCATTTT | CASSVWGRQPQHF
TRBJ2-1 | NA | TRBV27 | 15 | NA | TGTGCCAGCAGACCTATAGCAGGAGGGCTTAATGAGCAGTTCTTC | CASRPIAGGLNEQFF
TRBJ2-7 | few | TRBV29-1 | 14 | TRBD1 | TGCAGCGTTTCAGGGACAGGGGCCTTTCGCGAGCAGTACTTC | CSVSGTGAFREQYF
TRBJ2-5 | NA | TRBV7-2 | 14 | NA | TGTGCCAGCACCCAGCGGAGCACCGAAGAGACCCAGTACTTC | CASTQRSTEETQYF
TRBJ1-2 | many | TRBV29-1 | 13 | NA | TGCAGCGTTGAAGGTCGGGTAAACTATGGCTACACCTTC | CSVEGRVNYGYTF
TRBJ1-1 | NA | TRBV7-8 | 13 | NA | TGTGCCAGCTCAAGGGCCGAACAAACTGAAGCTTTCTTT | CASSRAEQTEAFF
TRBJ2-3 | NA | TRBV14 | 15 | NA | TGTGCCAGCAGCCTTCGAGGGGCCCGGGGAAGTACGCAGTATTTT | CASSLRGARGSTQYF
TRBJ2-1 | few | TRBV25-1 | 14 | TRBD2 | TGTGCCAGCAGCAGGGAGGGGACTAGGCATGAGCAGTTCTTC | CASSREGTRHEQFF
TRBJ2-5 | few | TRBV11-2 | 15 | TRBD2 | TGTGCCAGCAGCTTAGAAATTAGCGGGAGGGAGACCCAGTACTTC | CASSLEISGRETQYF
TRBJ1-2 | NA | TRBV20-1 | 12 | NA | TGCAGTGCCGACGACAGAAACTATGGCTACACCTTC | CSADDRNYGYTF
TRBJ2-5 | NA | TRBV5-1 | 15 | NA | TGCGCCAGCAGCTTGGACCGACCAGGGATTGGGACCCAGTACTTC | CASSLDRPGIGTQYF
TRBJ2-7 | NA | TRBV14 | 15 | NA | TGTGCCAGCAGCCACCCCGGGACCTCCCTCTACGAGCAGTACTTC | CASSHPGTSLYEQYF